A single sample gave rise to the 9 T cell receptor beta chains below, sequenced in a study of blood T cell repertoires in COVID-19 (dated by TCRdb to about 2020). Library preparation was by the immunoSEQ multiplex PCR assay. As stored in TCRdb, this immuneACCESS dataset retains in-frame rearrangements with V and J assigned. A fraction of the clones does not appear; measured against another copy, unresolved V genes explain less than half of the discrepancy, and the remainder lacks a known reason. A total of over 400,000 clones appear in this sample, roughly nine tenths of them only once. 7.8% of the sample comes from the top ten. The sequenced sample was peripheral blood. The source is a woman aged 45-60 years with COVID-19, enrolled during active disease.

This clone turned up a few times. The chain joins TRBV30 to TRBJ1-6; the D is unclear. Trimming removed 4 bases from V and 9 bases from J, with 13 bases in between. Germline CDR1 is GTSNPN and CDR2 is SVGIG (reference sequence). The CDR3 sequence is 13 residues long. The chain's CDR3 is CAWTPRAASPLHF. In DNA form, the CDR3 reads TGTGCCTGGACCCCGAGAGCGGCTTCACCCCTCCACTTT.

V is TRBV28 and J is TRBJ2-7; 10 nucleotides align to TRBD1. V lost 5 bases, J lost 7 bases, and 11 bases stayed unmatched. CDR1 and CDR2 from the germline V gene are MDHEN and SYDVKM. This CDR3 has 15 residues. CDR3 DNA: TGTGCCAGCAGTCCCCGCAGGACAGGGGGGGAAGAGCAGTACTTC. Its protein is CASSPRRTGGEEQYF.

CDR3 sequence (DNA): TGTGCCAGCAGCTTGAGCCCGGGTAACTACGAGCAGTACTTC. Its protein is CASSLSPGNYEQYF. The chain employs TRBV5-6 and TRBJ2-7; D gene uncertain. V shed 1 base and J shed 3 bases, with 11 bases lying between them. In germline, CDR1 is SGHDT, CDR2 YYEEEE. This CDR3 comprises 14 residues.

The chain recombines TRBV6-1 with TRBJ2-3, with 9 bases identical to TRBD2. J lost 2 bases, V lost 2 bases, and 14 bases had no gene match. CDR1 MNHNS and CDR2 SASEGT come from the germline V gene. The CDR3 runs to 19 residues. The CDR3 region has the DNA TGTGCCAGCAGTGAATGTCTAGCGGGGAGATGGGATAACACAGATACGCAGTATTTT. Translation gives CASSECLAGRWDNTDTQYF.

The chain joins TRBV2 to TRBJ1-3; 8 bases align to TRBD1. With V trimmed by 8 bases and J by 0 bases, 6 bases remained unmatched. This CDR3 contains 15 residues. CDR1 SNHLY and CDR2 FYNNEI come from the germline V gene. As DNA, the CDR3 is TGTGCCAGCTCCTATACAGGGGGCTCTGGAAACACCATATATTTT. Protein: CASSYTGGSGNTIYF.

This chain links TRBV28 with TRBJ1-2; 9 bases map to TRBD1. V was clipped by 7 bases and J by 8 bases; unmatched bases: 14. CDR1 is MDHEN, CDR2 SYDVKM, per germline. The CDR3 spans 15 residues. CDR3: CASTGEGQGRSGYTF. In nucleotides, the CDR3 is TGTGCCAGCACCGGCGAGGGACAGGGTCGTTCCGGCTACACCTTC.

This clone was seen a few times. The CDR3, as DNA: TGTGCCAGCAAACTGAGCGGGGGTACAATCGGGGAGCTGTTTTTT. It is translated as CASKLSGGTIGELFF. The rearrangement links TRBV2 to TRBJ2-2; 8 positions agree with TRBD2. CDR3 size: 15 residues. The germline V gene has CDR1 SNHLY and CDR2 FYNNEI. The V gene end was trimmed by 7 bases and the J gene end by 7 bases; junction bases not matched to a gene: 11.

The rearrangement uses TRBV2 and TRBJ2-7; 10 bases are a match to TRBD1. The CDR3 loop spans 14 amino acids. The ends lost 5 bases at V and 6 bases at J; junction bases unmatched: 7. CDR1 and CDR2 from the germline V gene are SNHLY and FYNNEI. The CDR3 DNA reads TGTGCCAGCAGTCCCGGGACAGGGGAGGTCGAGCAGTACTTC. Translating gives CASSPGTGEVEQYF. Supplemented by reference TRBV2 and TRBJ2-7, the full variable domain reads EPEVTQTPSHQVTQMGQEVILRCVPISNHLYFYWYRQILGQKVEFLVSFYNNEISEKSEIFDDQFSVERPDGSNFTLKIRSTKLEDSAMYFCASSPGTGEVEQYFGPGTRLTVT.

CDR3 DNA sequence: TGTGCCATCAGTGAGTCTAGCTGGACACCCTACGAGCAGTACTTC. This codes for CAISESSWTPYEQYF. The J gene is TRBJ2-7, the V gene TRBV10-3; a possible D gene is TRBD1 (5 bases). The germline V gene encodes CDR1 ENHRY and CDR2 SYGVKD. The CDR3 length is 15 residues. Between the trimmed V and J ends, which lost 0 bases and 2 bases, there was a span of 11 bases.